The 13 T cell receptor beta chains reported below all come from one sample, sequenced in a study of blood T cell repertoires in COVID-19. The method was immunoSEQ multiplex PCR; TCRdb's version includes in-frame clones alone and lacks a portion of them. The table has 360,000 or so clones, 88% seen once. Sequencing used PBMCs or T cells enriched from blood (not recorded which). These receptors came from a woman aged 25 to 45 who had been exposed to COVID-19.

The chain couples TRBV10-3 to TRBJ1-5, with D tentatively TRBD1 (6 bases). V was shortened by 8 bases and J by 7 bases, with 24 bases between the two germline ends. There are 16 residues in the CDR3. Per the germline V gene, CDR1 is ENHRY and CDR2 is SYGVKD. The DNA of the CDR3 is TGTGCCATCGGGGAGCCAACAGGGAAGAATGGACAGCCCCAGCATTTT. Amino acid sequence: CAIGEPTGKNGQPQHF.

Only a few counts were recorded for this clone. The V call is TRBV10-1, the J call TRBJ1-1, with TRBD1 matching over 9 bases. The CDR3 sequence is 21 residues long. Losses at the gene ends were 5 bases for V and 2 bases for J; bases not matched to a gene: 24. Germline CDR1 and CDR2: WNHNN and SYGVQD (reference sequence). The CDR3 DNA reads as TGCGCCAGCAGTTCAAGGCCAAAAACAGGGGGCGATCTCGAAACAAACACTGAAGCTTTCTTT. This encodes CASSSRPKTGGDLETNTEAFF.

The V and J genes are TRBV14 and TRBJ2-7, with 10 positions matching TRBD1. The germline V gene has CDR1 SGHDN and CDR2 FVKESK. This CDR3 has 15 residues. The ends lost 5 bases at V and 1 base at J; junction bases unmatched: 5. In DNA, the CDR3 is TGTGCCAGCAGCGACAGGGGGCTCAATTCCTACGAGCAGTACTTC. Its protein is CASSDRGLNSYEQYF.

This CDR3 reads CASGPFRDRAKNIQYF. CDR3 DNA: TGTGCTAGTGGTCCGTTCCGGGACAGAGCCAAAAACATTCAGTACTTC. The V gene is TRBV12-5, the J gene TRBJ2-4; TRBD1 matches at 7 bases. After removal of 5 bases from V and 0 bases from J, the junction contained 7 bases not matched to a gene. CDR3 length: 16 amino acids. CDR1 is LGHNT and CDR2 is FRNRAP in the germline V gene. The variable domain in full, with the rest retrieved from reference TRBV12-5 and TRBJ2-4, is DARVTQTPRHKVTEMGQEVTMRCQPILGHNTVFWYRQTMMQGLELLAYFRNRAPLDDSGMPKDRFSAEMPDATLATLKIQPSEPRDSAVYFCASGPFRDRAKNIQYFGAGTRLSVL.

There are a few counts of this clone. The genes are TRBV3-1 (or the pseudogene TRBV3-2) and TRBJ2-7; tentative D call: TRBD2 (5 bases). Trimming took off 0 bases at V and 3 bases at J, with 12 bases between the two ends. Germline V lookup: CDR1 LGHDT, CDR2 YNNKEL (reference sequence). CDR3 length: 15 residues. In DNA form, the CDR3 reads TGTGCCAGCAGCCAAGATGCCGGGGTAATCTACGAGCAGTACTTC. It codes for CASSQDAGVIYEQYF.

This clone has a single count. The rearrangement uses TRBV5-6 and TRBJ2-2; D ambiguous. The V gene lost 3 bases and the J gene lost 5 bases, with 8 bases spanning the gap. This CDR3 contains 13 residues. The germline V gene has CDR1 SGHDT and CDR2 YYEEEE. The CDR3 sequence is CASSSVSTGELFF. The CDR3, as DNA: TGTGCCAGCAGCTCAGTTTCGACCGGGGAGCTGTTTTTT.

The chain uses TRBV18 and TRBJ2-7; 7 bases agree with TRBD2. CDR1 and CDR2 from the germline V gene are KGHSH and LQKENI. This CDR3 comprises 13 residues. The ends lost 4 bases at V and 4 bases at J; junction bases unmatched: 4. The DNA of the CDR3 is TGTGCCAGCTCACAGGGACTAAAGTACGAGCAGTACTTC. Translating gives CASSQGLKYEQYF. Full variable domain (remainder filled in from reference TRBV18 and TRBJ2-7): NAGVMQNPRHLVRRRGQEARLRCSPMKGHSHVYWYRQLPEEGLKFMVYLQKENIIDESGMPKERFSAEFPKEGPSILRIQQVVRGDSAAYFCASSQGLKYEQYFGPGTRLTVT.

The rearrangement links TRBV5-4 to TRBJ1-2; tentative D call: TRBD1 (5 bases). Germline V lookup: CDR1 SGHNT, CDR2 YYREEE (reference sequence). The length of the CDR3 is 12 residues. Trimming cost V 4 bases and J 6 bases, with 10 bases left between them. The CDR3 reads CASSAGRDGYTF. CDR3 DNA sequence: TGTGCCAGCAGCGCCGGCAGGGATGGCTACACCTTC.

V and J are TRBV19 and TRBJ1-2, with D unresolved. CDR3 length: 13 residues. Deletions cut 0 bases from V and 8 bases from J, with 10 bases between. From germline, CDR1 is LNHDA and CDR2 SQIVND (reference sequence). The CDR3 spells CASSIEGRSGYTF. The CDR3 DNA follows: TGTGCCAGTAGTATAGAGGGGAGGAGCGGCTACACCTTC.

The chain employs TRBV28 and TRBJ1-5; TRBD1 agrees at 7 bases. V was pared by 5 bases and J by 4 bases, with 8 bases of the junction left unmatched. The germline V gene has CDR1 MDHEN and CDR2 SYDVKM. CDR3 size: 15 residues. The DNA for the CDR3 is TGTGCCAGCAGTGTCCCCGACAGGGAAAATCAGCCCCAGCATTTT. Its translation: CASSVPDRENQPQHF.

The chain has TRBV27 and TRBJ1-5; D possibly corresponds to TRBD1 (6 bases). Germline lookup yields CDR1 MNHEY and CDR2 SMNVEV (reference sequence). The CDR3 spans 13 residues. The V gene lost 6 bases and the J gene lost 10 bases, with 16 bases spanning the gap. DNA for the CDR3: TGTGCCAGCAGCGACAGGCACGGAGGTCCCCAGCATTTT. Its translation: CASSDRHGGPQHF.

This clone was detected only a few times. V and J are TRBV5-5 and TRBJ2-7; D unresolved. Germline V CDR1 and CDR2: SGHKS, YYEKEE (reference sequence). Trimming cost V 4 bases and J 0 bases, with 17 bases left between them. The CDR3 totals 16 residues. CDR3 nucleotides: TGTGCCAGCAGCCTGGGCGGTGACTGGCTCTCCTACGAGCAGTACTTC. It encodes CASSLGGDWLSYEQYF.

This clone has a handful of counts. The V and J genes are TRBV2 and TRBJ1-5; TRBD1 might be the D (6 bases). CDR3 length: 17 amino acids. Trimming took off 4 bases at V and 0 bases at J, with 16 bases between the two ends. CDR1 SNHLY and CDR2 FYNNEI come from the germline V gene. The CDR3 DNA reads as TGTGCCAGCAGTGGTCAACCTGACAGGTATAGCAATCAGCCCCAGCATTTT. Protein: CASSGQPDRYSNQPQHF.